The 22 T cell receptor beta chains in this list originate from one sample, sequenced in a study of T cells in Graves' hyperthyroidism and ophthalmopathy. Authors of the study amplified TCR beta CDR3 regions from RNA transcripts. The primer set for the first-round RT-PCR of the TCR CDR3 was HTBI. TCRdb ran MiXCR on the multiplex PCR reads and lists one entry per CDR3 protein. The table has approximately 400,000 distinct CDR3 sequences, approximately 15% seen once. The sample comprised blood. The receptors here all came from a woman aged 55-70 years with Graves' hyperthyroidism.

This clonotype was detected many times. The chain couples TRBV6-1 to TRBJ1-5; D uncertain. There are 13 residues in the CDR3. The V end was cut by 6 bases, the J end by 6 bases, with 12 bases between. Germline loops: CDR1 MNHNS, CDR2 SASEGT. In DNA, the CDR3 is TGTGCCAGCAGCCAAGAGGCCGGTCAGCCCCAGCATTTT. Its protein product is CASSQEAGQPQHF.

Many counts were recorded for this clonotype. The chain is built from TRBV9 and TRBJ2-5, with TRBD2 matching over 9 bases. Germline trimming cut 4 bases from V and 1 base from J; bases unmatched to any gene: 5. The germline CDR1 and CDR2 sequences are SGDLS and YYNGEE. This CDR3 is 15 amino acids long. The CDR3 nucleotides read TGTGCCAGCAGCTCCCGACTAGCGGCCCAAGAGACCCAGTACTTC. Residues: CASSSRLAAQETQYF.

V is TRBV18 and J is TRBJ2-6; D is uncertain. CDR3 length equals 18 residues. Germline CDR1 KGHSH, CDR2 LQKENI. V lost 0 bases and J 0 bases, leaving 12 bases between the germline ends. The CDR3 DNA reads TGTGCCAGCTCACCACCGGAGACGGATCGCTCTGGGGCCAACGTCCTGACTTTC. Encoded protein: CASSPPETDRSGANVLTF.

This clonotype has at least ten counts. V is TRBV4-2 and J is TRBJ1-2; D might be TRBD1 (6 bases). Germline V gene data show CDR1 as LGHNA and CDR2 as YNFKEQ. V lost 0 bases and J lost 2, with 10 bases in between. The CDR3 is 15 amino acids. The CDR3, as DNA: TGTGCCAGCAGCCAAGATCGAGGGGGAAACTATGGCTACACCTTC. Encoded protein: CASSQDRGGNYGYTF.

This clonotype was counted many times. V usage is TRBV9 and J usage is TRBJ2-5, with D possibly being TRBD1 (5 bases). V dropped 0 bases and J dropped 0 bases, with 9 bases sitting between them. The CDR3 has 15 amino acids. Per the germline V gene, CDR1 is SGDLS and CDR2 is YYNGEE. This chain's CDR3 is CASSVGGADQETQYF. In DNA, the CDR3 is TGTGCCAGCAGCGTAGGTGGGGCGGACCAAGAGACCCAGTACTTC.

In its sample, this clonotype was seen many times. J is TRBJ2-1 and V is TRBV28; TRBD2 agrees at 11 bases. V lost 4 bases, J lost 7 bases, and 12 bases stayed unmatched. The V gene's germline CDR1 is MDHEN and CDR2 SYDVKM. This CDR3 is built from 17 residues. The CDR3 sequence is CASSYPFGTSGSNEQFF. CDR3 bases: TGTGCCAGCAGTTATCCTTTCGGGACTAGCGGATCTAATGAGCAGTTCTTC.

The rearrangement joins TRBV14 to TRBJ2-1, with TRBD2 matching over 7 bases. This CDR3 spans 17 amino acids. J was trimmed by 4 bases and V by 3 bases; bases with no gene match: 12. The germline V gene encodes CDR1 SGHDN and CDR2 FVKESK. The chain's CDR3 is CASSHLQRGLIYNEQFF. CDR3 nucleotides: TGTGCCAGCAGCCATCTTCAGCGGGGCCTAATTTACAATGAGCAGTTCTTC.

This clonotype was recorded at least ten times. This chain joins TRBV20-1 and TRBJ2-5, with 7 bases matching TRBD2. This CDR3 contains 13 residues. V lost 5 bases, J lost 4 bases, and 7 bases stayed unmatched. Germline loops: CDR1 DFQATT, CDR2 SNEGSKA (reference sequence). CDR3 in amino acids: CSAGGRAGETQYF. The CDR3 bases are TGCAGTGCTGGGGGGAGGGCCGGAGAGACCCAGTACTTC.

There are many counts of this clonotype. This chain links TRBV28 with TRBJ2-3; TRBD2 aligns across 8 bases. J gave up 5 bases and V 7 bases, and 11 bases lay outside the gene matches. This CDR3 has 15 residues. The germline gives CDR1 MDHEN, CDR2 SYDVKM. The CDR3 region has the DNA TGTGCCAGCACAGTCGCGGGAGGAAGGATAGATACGCAGTATTTT. It specifies CASTVAGGRIDTQYF.

This clonotype was recorded many times. The chain links TRBV2 to TRBJ1-1, with TRBD1 matching 7 bases. The V segment lost 7 bases and the J segment 2 bases; nucleotides outside the gene matches: 7. CDR1 and CDR2 from the germline V gene are SNHLY and FYNNEI. The CDR3 has 14 amino acids. For the CDR3, the DNA is TGTGCCAGCAAAGAGGGGGCGGGTAACACTGAAGCTTTCTTT. Translation: CASKEGAGNTEAFF.

This clonotype was found many times. J is TRBJ2-1 and V is TRBV5-5; D perhaps matches TRBD2 (6 bases). V was shortened by 1 base and J by 5 bases, with 13 bases between the two germline ends. Germline-derived CDR1 and CDR2 are SGHKS and YYEKEE (reference sequence). This CDR3 is 15 amino acids long. This chain's CDR3 is CASSLPGVGDNEQFF. CDR3 nucleotides: TGTGCCAGCAGCTTGCCGGGAGTCGGGGACAATGAGCAGTTCTTC.

In this sample, this clonotype turned up a few times. J is TRBJ1-1 and V is TRBV3-1, with TRBD1 as a possible D gene (6 bases). This CDR3 is built from 15 residues. The germline gives CDR1 LGHDT, CDR2 YNNKEL (reference sequence). V shed 8 bases and J shed 1 base, with 17 bases lying between them. The DNA of the CDR3 is TGTGCCAGCCGAAAATTTAGGGGGGAGAACACTGAAGCTTTCTTT. This encodes CASRKFRGENTEAFF.

Only one count was recorded for this clonotype. The V and J genes are TRBV10-3 and TRBJ2-7; TRBD1 matches at 8 bases. The J segment lost 7 bases and the V segment lost 10 bases, leaving 15 bases of the junction unmatched. This CDR3 is built from 14 residues. The germline V gene encodes CDR1 ENHRY and CDR2 SYGVKD. CDR3: CASRPGQDGGEQYF. CDR3 bases: TGTGCCAGCCGACCGGGACAGGATGGTGGGGAGCAGTACTTC.

This clonotype showed up just a few times. At one end the junction does not follow the germline gene, possibly because of a read error. V is TRBV10-1 and J is TRBJ1-1; 9 nucleotides match TRBD1. Germline loops: CDR1 WNHNN, CDR2 SYGVQD (reference sequence). This CDR3 is built from 13 residues. CDR3: CANSERRQGEAFF. The CDR3 coding sequence is TGCGCCAACAGTGAGAGGAGACAGGGGGAGGCTTTCTTT.

The rearrangement links TRBV5-1 to TRBJ2-7; possible D gene TRBD2, 6 bases. This CDR3 spans 15 amino acids. V lost 0 bases, J lost 4 bases, and 14 bases lay in between. Germline V CDR1 and CDR2: SGHRS, YFSETQ. This CDR3 reads CASSLEAGSAYEQYF. CDR3 coding DNA: TGCGCCAGCAGCTTGGAGGCGGGAAGCGCGTACGAGCAGTACTTC.

The gene calls are TRBV19 and TRBJ1-5, with 8 bases identical to TRBD1. Germline CDR1 reads LNHDA; CDR2 reads SQIVND (reference sequence). This CDR3 is built from 13 residues. J was trimmed by 2 bases and V by 10 bases; bases with no gene match: 4. CDR3 DNA: TGTGCCACCTCGGGACAGGGCAATCAGCCCCAGCATTTT. Translation gives CATSGQGNQPQHF. The full variable domain, rest sourced from reference TRBV19 and TRBJ1-5, is DGGITQSPKYLFRKEGQNVTLSCEQNLNHDAMYWYRQDPGQGLRLIYYSQIVNDFQKGDIAEGYSVSREKKESFPLTVTSAQKNPTAFYLCATSGQGNQPQHFGDGTRLSIL.

This clonotype has at least ten counts. The V and J genes are TRBV5-1 and TRBJ1-1; D possibly corresponds to TRBD1 (5 bases). Trimming took 4 bases from V and 4 from J, leaving 11 bases between them. Germline loops: CDR1 SGHRS, CDR2 YFSETQ. The CDR3 totals 13 residues. The CDR3 protein is CASSTGGGTEAFF. In nucleotides, the CDR3 is TGCGCCAGCAGCACCGGGGGGGGCACTGAAGCTTTCTTT.

This clonotype was observed at least ten times. The J gene is TRBJ1-3, the V gene TRBV12-3 or TRBV12-4; D ambiguous. This CDR3 has 16 residues. V lost 3 bases and J 0 bases, leaving 12 bases between the germline ends. As DNA, the CDR3 is TGTGCCAGCAGTTTCCAGGTACCAAGCTCTGGAAACACCATATATTTT. Translating it yields CASSFQVPSSGNTIYF.

This clonotype was detected many times. V gene TRBV6-1 combines with J gene TRBJ1-1, with 8 bases lining up with TRBD1. The CDR3 covers 15 residues. Per the germline V gene, CDR1 is MNHNS and CDR2 is SASEGT. The ends lost 4 bases at V and 3 bases at J; junction bases unmatched: 7. The CDR3 DNA reads TGTGCCAGCAGTGCACTCAGGGGGCGGGACACTGAAGCTTTCTTT. It encodes CASSALRGRDTEAFF.

This clonotype came up many times. In DNA, the CDR3 is TGCGCCAGCAGCGAAGGGAGATCCTACAATGAGCAGTTCTTC. It specifies CASSEGRSYNEQFF. The V gene is TRBV5-1, the J gene TRBJ2-1; D perhaps matches TRBD2 (5 bases). The CDR3 is made up of 14 amino acids. CDR1 is SGHRS and CDR2 is YFSETQ in the germline V gene. The ends were cut back, 4 bases at V and 1 base at J, with 9 bases in the middle.

This clonotype was found a few times. V gene TRBV7-3 combines with J gene TRBJ2-3; 11 bases map to TRBD2. Germline loops: CDR1 SGHTA, CDR2 FQGTGA. V was clipped by 4 bases and J by 4 bases; unmatched bases: 7. CDR3 size: 16 residues. The CDR3, as DNA: TGTGCCAGCAGCTCAAAGTTAGCGGGAGGGTCAGATACGCAGTATTTT. Amino acid sequence: CASSSKLAGGSDTQYF.

The CDR3 sequence is CASSFPGLAGGSTDTQYF. The CDR3 region has the DNA TGTGCCAGCAGCTTCCCGGGACTAGCGGGAGGTAGCACAGATACGCAGTATTTT. The V and J genes are TRBV7-9 and TRBJ2-3; TRBD2 matches 15 bases. The junction had 4 bases not matched to a gene; V was cut back by 3 bases and J by 0 bases. The germline V gene has CDR1 SEHNR and CDR2 FQNEAQ (reference sequence). The CDR3 is made up of 18 amino acids.